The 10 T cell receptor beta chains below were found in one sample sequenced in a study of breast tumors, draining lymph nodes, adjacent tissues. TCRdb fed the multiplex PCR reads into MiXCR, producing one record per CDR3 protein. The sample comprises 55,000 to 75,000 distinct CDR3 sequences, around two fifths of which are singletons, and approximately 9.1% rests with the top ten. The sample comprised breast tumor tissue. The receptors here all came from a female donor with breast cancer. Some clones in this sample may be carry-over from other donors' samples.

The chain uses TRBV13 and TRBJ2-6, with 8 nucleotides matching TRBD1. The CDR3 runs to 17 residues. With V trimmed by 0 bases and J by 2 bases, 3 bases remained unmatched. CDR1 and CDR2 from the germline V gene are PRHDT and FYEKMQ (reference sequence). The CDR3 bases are TGTGCCAGCAGCTTAGGGACAGGGGTCGCTGGGGCCAACGTCCTGACTTTC. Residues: CASSLGTGVAGANVLTF.

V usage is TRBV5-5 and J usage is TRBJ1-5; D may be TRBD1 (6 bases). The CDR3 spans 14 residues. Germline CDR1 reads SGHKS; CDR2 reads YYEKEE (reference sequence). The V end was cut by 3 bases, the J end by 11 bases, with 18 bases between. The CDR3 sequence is CASSSPGGPETQHF. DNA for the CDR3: TGTGCCAGCAGCTCTCCTGGGGGCCCAGAGACCCAGCATTTT.

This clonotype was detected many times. The CDR3 region is CASSYLTGYEQYF. The CDR3 DNA reads as TGTGCCAGCAGTTACTTGACAGGCTACGAGCAGTACTTC. The chain recombines TRBV6-5 with TRBJ2-7; a possible D gene is TRBD1 (6 bases). The CDR3 loop spans 13 amino acids. Germline V gives CDR1 MNHEY, CDR2 SVGAGI. The germline V and J ends were trimmed by 1 base and 3 bases, with 7 bases remaining between them.

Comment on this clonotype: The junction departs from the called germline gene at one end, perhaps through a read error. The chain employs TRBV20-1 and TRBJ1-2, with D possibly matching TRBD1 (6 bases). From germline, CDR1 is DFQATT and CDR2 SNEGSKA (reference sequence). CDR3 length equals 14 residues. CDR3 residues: CSAPRGTINYGYTF. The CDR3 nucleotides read TGCAGTGCTCCAAGGGGGACAATCAACTACGGCTACACCTTC.

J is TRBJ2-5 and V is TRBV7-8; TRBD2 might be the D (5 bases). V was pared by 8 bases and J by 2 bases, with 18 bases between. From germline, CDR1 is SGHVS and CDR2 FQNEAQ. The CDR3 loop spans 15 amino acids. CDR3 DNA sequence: TGTGCCAGCCGTTCGGGGTGGGGTTGGCAAGAGACCCAGTACTTC. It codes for CASRSGWGWQETQYF.

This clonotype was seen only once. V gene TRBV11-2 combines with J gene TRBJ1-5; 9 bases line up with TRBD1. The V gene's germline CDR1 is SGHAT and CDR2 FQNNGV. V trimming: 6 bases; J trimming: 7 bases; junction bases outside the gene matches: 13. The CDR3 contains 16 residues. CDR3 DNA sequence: TGTGCCAGCAGAAGGACAGGGGTTTCCCACGAGCAGCCCCAGCATTTT. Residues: CASRRTGVSHEQPQHF.

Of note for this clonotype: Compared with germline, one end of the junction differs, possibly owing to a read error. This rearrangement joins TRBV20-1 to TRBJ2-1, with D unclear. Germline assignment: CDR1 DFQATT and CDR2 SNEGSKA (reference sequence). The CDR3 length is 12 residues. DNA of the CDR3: TGCAGTGCTTCGGGCTTACCCCATGAGCCGCTCTTC. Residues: CSASGLPHEPLF.

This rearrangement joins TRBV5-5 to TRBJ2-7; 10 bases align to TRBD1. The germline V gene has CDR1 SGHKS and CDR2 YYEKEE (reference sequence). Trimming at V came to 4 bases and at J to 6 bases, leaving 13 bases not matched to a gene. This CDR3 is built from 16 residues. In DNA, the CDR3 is TGTGCCAGCAGCCACCCCGGGGACAGGGGAAGTGGCGAGCAGTACTTC. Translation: CASSHPGDRGSGEQYF.

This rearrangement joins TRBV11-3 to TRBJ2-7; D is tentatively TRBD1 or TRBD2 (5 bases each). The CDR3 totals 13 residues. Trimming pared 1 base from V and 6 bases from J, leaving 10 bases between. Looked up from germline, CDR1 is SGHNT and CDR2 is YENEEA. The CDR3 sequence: CASSLGGASEQYF. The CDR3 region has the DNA TGTGCCAGCAGCTTAGGAGGGGCTTCCGAGCAGTACTTC.

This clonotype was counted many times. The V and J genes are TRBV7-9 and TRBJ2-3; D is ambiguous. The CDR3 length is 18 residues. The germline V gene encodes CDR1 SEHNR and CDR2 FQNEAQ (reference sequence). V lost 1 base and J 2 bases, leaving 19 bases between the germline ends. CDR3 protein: CASSLDPFLERSTDTQYF. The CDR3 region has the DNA TGTGCCAGCAGCTTAGACCCCTTTCTAGAACGGTCCACAGATACGCAGTATTTT.